These 22 T cell receptor beta chains came from one sample sequenced in a study of CD4 T cells in relation to SARS-CoV-2 and coronaviruses. No antigens are known for them. Assay used: immunoSEQ multiplex PCR; TCRdb lists only in-frame clones, some missing. The table records fewer than 45,000 clones, over 75% of them present only once. Input material: naive CD4+ T cells from PBMCs, cultured in vitro. Subset denoted: naive CD4+ T cells isolated by negative enrichment. The receptor set was obtained from an adult with COVID-19.

V is TRBV7-6 and J is TRBJ2-1; TRBD2 matches at 13 bases. Germline CDR1 reads SGHVS; CDR2 reads FNYEAQ. J gave up 10 bases and V 5 bases, and 8 bases lay outside the gene matches. This CDR3 has 15 amino acids. CDR3: CASSLLAGGAKEQFF. In nucleotides, the CDR3 is TGTGCCAGCAGCCTACTAGCGGGAGGGGCCAAGGAGCAGTTCTTC. The complete variable domain, with remaining parts taken from reference TRBV7-6 and TRBJ2-1, reads GAGVSQSPRYKVTKRGQDVALRCDPISGHVSLYWYRQALGQGPEFLTYFNYEAQQDKSGLPNDRFSAERPEGSISTLTIQRTEQRDSAMYRCASSLLAGGAKEQFFGPGTRLTVL.

The chain links TRBV19 to TRBJ1-2; D perhaps matches TRBD1 (5 bases). Germline CDR1 reads LNHDA; CDR2 reads SQIVND (reference sequence). This CDR3 is built from 13 residues. V was pared by 7 bases and J by 4 bases, with 13 bases between. CDR3 DNA sequence: TGTGCCAGTACTCGACAGAGTGGCTATGGCTACACCTTC. It is translated as CASTRQSGYGYTF.

The chain employs TRBV19 and TRBJ2-1; 9 nucleotides match TRBD2. This CDR3 has 16 amino acids. The germline V gene encodes CDR1 LNHDA and CDR2 SQIVND (reference sequence). The trim removed 3 bases at V and 3 bases at J, leaving 6 bases unmatched. The CDR3 reads CASSITGTSHYNEQFF. The CDR3 nucleotides read TGTGCCAGTAGTATTACAGGGACTAGCCACTACAATGAGCAGTTCTTC.

The rearrangement links TRBV25-1 to TRBJ2-3, with D perhaps matching TRBD2 (5 bases). Germline CDR1 reads MGHDK; CDR2 reads SYGVNS. The CDR3 contains 14 residues. V lost 4 bases to trimming and J lost 0 bases, with 8 bases between them. The CDR3: CASSAGLSTDTQYF. CDR3 coding DNA: TGTGCCAGCAGTGCGGGATTGAGCACAGATACGCAGTATTTT.

This chain uses TRBV27 with TRBJ2-7; maybe TRBD1 (5 bases). The CDR3 spans 13 residues. Trimming took 3 bases from V and 4 from J, leaving 10 bases between them. The germline V gene has CDR1 MNHEY and CDR2 SMNVEV (reference sequence). This CDR3 is CASSLRQRYEQYF. CDR3 DNA: TGTGCCAGCAGTTTGAGACAGCGTTACGAGCAGTACTTC.

The V call is TRBV3-1 (or the pseudogene TRBV3-2), the J call TRBJ2-3, with 7 bases matching TRBD2. CDR1 is LGHDT, CDR2 YNNKEL, per germline (reference sequence). Trimming cost V 1 base and J 8 bases; bases outside gene matches: 3. CDR3 length: 13 amino acids. CDR3 region: CASSQGSGGTQYF. CDR3 coding DNA: TGTGCCAGCAGCCAAGGCTCGGGAGGTACGCAGTATTTT.

This chain links TRBV7-7 with TRBJ2-1, with D possibly matching TRBD2 (6 bases). CDR3 length: 14 residues. CDR1 and CDR2 (germline): SSHAT, FNYEAQ (reference sequence). The V and J ends lost 1 base and 6 bases respectively, with 10 bases between them. The CDR3 DNA follows: TGTGCCAGCAGCTTAGTGGAGGGTTTCAATGAGCAGTTCTTC. This codes for CASSLVEGFNEQFF.

The rearrangement links TRBV10-3 to TRBJ2-1; 10 nucleotides match TRBD2. This CDR3 has 15 amino acids. From germline, CDR1 is ENHRY and CDR2 SYGVKD. The V segment lost 11 bases and the J segment 3 bases; nucleotides outside the gene matches: 10. The CDR3 DNA follows: TGTGCCTCGTCCCGGACTAGCGGTGGCTACAATGAGCAGTTCTTC. Translated, it gives CASSRTSGGYNEQFF.

This rearrangement joins TRBV12-3 or TRBV12-4 to TRBJ1-2, with 7 bases identical to TRBD1. The CDR3 runs 13 residues. Germline trimming cut 5 bases from V and 8 bases from J; bases unmatched to any gene: 8. CDR3 nucleotide sequence: TGTGCCAGCAGTCGGGGAGGGGGCTACGGCTACACCTTC. Translating gives CASSRGGGYGYTF.

This clone has more than one count but fewer than ten. The chain employs TRBV12-5 and TRBJ1-5; D perhaps matches TRBD1 (5 bases). V lost 7 bases and J 4 bases, leaving 8 bases between the germline ends. CDR1 and CDR2 from the germline V gene are LGHNT and FRNRAP. The CDR3 runs 12 residues. The CDR3 sequence: CASDAGNQPQHF. The CDR3 DNA sequence: TGTGCTAGTGACGCAGGGAATCAGCCCCAGCATTTT. The full variable domain, in which reference TRBV12-5 and TRBJ1-5 provide the parts outside the CDR3, is DARVTQTPRHKVTEMGQEVTMRCQPILGHNTVFWYRQTMMQGLELLAYFRNRAPLDDSGMPKDRFSAEMPDATLATLKIQPSEPRDSAVYFCASDAGNQPQHFGDGTRLSIL.

The chain recombines TRBV10-1 with TRBJ2-3; 9 bases line up with TRBD2. This CDR3 is built from 18 residues. From germline, CDR1 is WNHNN and CDR2 SYGVQD (reference sequence). J gave up 0 bases and V 3 bases, and 10 bases lay outside the gene matches. CDR3 sequence: CASSDMASGVSSTDTQYF. In DNA form, the CDR3 reads TGCGCCAGCAGTGACATGGCTAGCGGGGTCTCTAGCACAGATACGCAGTATTTT.

The chain recombines TRBV18 with TRBJ1-2; D gene unclear. Germline V gives CDR1 KGHSH, CDR2 LQKENI. Trimming left V 5 bases short and J 2 bases short, with 9 bases between. The CDR3 has 13 amino acids. The chain's CDR3 is CASSGVSNYGYTF. CDR3 DNA sequence: TGTGCCAGCTCAGGGGTAAGCAACTATGGCTACACCTTC.

J is TRBJ2-7 and V is TRBV3-1 (or the pseudogene TRBV3-2), with D perhaps TRBD1 or TRBD2 (5 bases each). This CDR3 contains 13 residues. CDR1 LGHDT and CDR2 YNNKEL come from the germline V gene (reference sequence). The V gene lost 3 bases and the J gene lost 0 bases, with 6 bases spanning the gap. CDR3 in DNA: TGTGCCAGCAGCCAGGGGACCTCCTACGAGCAGTACTTC. Its translation is CASSQGTSYEQYF.

CDR3 protein: CAIRGASGRDSYNEQFF. CDR3 DNA sequence: TGTGCCATCAGGGGGGCTAGCGGGAGGGATTCCTACAATGAGCAGTTCTTC. J is TRBJ2-1 and V is TRBV10-3, with 12 bases identical to TRBD2. The germline V gene encodes CDR1 ENHRY and CDR2 SYGVKD. J lost 1 base, V lost 6 bases, and 7 bases had no gene match. The CDR3 runs to 17 residues.

The gene calls are TRBV7-3 and TRBJ2-1, with TRBD2 matching over 14 bases. CDR1 is SGHTA and CDR2 is FQGTGA in the germline V gene. The length of the CDR3 is 17 residues. The J segment lost 6 bases and the V segment lost 1 base, leaving 5 bases of the junction unmatched. Here the CDR3 reads CASSLRGTSGSFNEQFF. The CDR3, as DNA: TGTGCCAGCAGCTTAAGGGGGACTAGCGGGAGTTTCAATGAGCAGTTCTTC.

This clone was found a few times. This chain joins TRBV13 and TRBJ2-7; 9 bases match TRBD1. The CDR3 is made up of 15 amino acids. The trim removed 5 bases at V and 3 bases at J, leaving 8 bases unmatched. Per the germline V gene, CDR1 is PRHDT and CDR2 is FYEKMQ (reference sequence). The chain's CDR3 is CASSLRQGGHYEQYF. The CDR3 nucleotides read TGTGCCAGCAGCCTACGACAGGGGGGGCACTACGAGCAGTACTTC. Complete variable domain (other parts from reference TRBV13 and TRBJ2-7): AAGVIQSPRHLIKEKRETATLKCYPIPRHDTVYWYQQGPGQDPQFLISFYEKMQSDKGSIPDRFSAQQFSDYHSELNMSSLELGDSALYFCASSLRQGGHYEQYFGPGTRLTVT.

This chain uses TRBV7-9 with TRBJ1-6, with 10 bases matching TRBD1. The V segment lost 6 bases and the J segment 11 bases; nucleotides outside the gene matches: 10. The CDR3 consists of 15 residues. Germline V gene data show CDR1 as SEHNR and CDR2 as FQNEAQ (reference sequence). The CDR3 bases are TGTGCCAGCAGACTAGGACAGGGGGATTCTCCACCCCTCCACTTT. Translating it yields CASRLGQGDSPPLHF.

This chain links TRBV5-1 with TRBJ2-5; the D gene is possibly TRBD2 (5 bases). V shed 4 bases and J shed 2 bases, with 27 bases lying between them. Germline assignment: CDR1 SGHRS and CDR2 YFSETQ. The CDR3 has 19 amino acids. The CDR3 sequence: CASSPGNSAHLTSQETQYF. DNA of the CDR3: TGCGCCAGCAGCCCCGGCAATAGCGCTCACCTCACCTCTCAAGAGACCCAGTACTTC.

This sequence joins TRBV5-1 and TRBJ2-5, with 7 positions matching TRBD2. V lost 4 bases to trimming and J lost 2 bases; unmatched junction nucleotides: 8. This CDR3 comprises 15 residues. Looked up from germline, CDR1 is SGHRS and CDR2 is YFSETQ. CDR3 nucleotide sequence: TGCGCCAGCAGCGGCGCGGGGGATCCGCAAGAGACCCAGTACTTC. It translates to CASSGAGDPQETQYF.

The V call is TRBV3-1 (or the pseudogene TRBV3-2), the J call TRBJ1-6; 8 bases align to TRBD1. This CDR3 is 18 amino acids long. Trimming took 2 bases from V and 3 from J; bases not matched to a gene: 9. Germline V gene data show CDR1 as LGHDT and CDR2 as YNNKEL (reference sequence). The CDR3 sequence is CASSQNPGGKYYNSPLHF. The CDR3 bases are TGTGCCAGCAGCCAAAATCCAGGGGGCAAATACTATAATTCACCCCTCCACTTT.

The gene calls are TRBV28 and TRBJ2-7; D possibly matches TRBD1 or TRBD2 (5 bases each). The CDR3 covers 13 residues. The V end was cut by 3 bases, the J end by 2 bases, with 8 bases between. Germline loops: CDR1 MDHEN, CDR2 SYDVKM. The CDR3 DNA sequence: TGTGCCAGCAGTTTGAGGGGTCCCTACGAGCAGTACTTC. It specifies CASSLRGPYEQYF.

The V call is TRBV18, the J call TRBJ1-3, with D tentatively TRBD1 (5 bases). Per germline, CDR1 KGHSH and CDR2 LQKENI. Trimming removed 7 bases from V and 4 bases from J, with 11 bases in between. The CDR3 runs to 13 residues. This chain's CDR3 is CASFGAGGNTIYF. CDR3 DNA sequence: TGTGCCAGCTTTGGGGCAGGCGGAAACACCATATATTTT.